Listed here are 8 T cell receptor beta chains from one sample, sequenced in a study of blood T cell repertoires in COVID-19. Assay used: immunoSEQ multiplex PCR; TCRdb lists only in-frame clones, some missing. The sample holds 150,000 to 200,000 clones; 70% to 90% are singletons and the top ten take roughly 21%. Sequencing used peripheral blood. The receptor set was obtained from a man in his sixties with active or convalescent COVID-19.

CDR3 DNA: TGTGCCAGCAGCCCGGGTTCTAGCGGCCGCACAGATACGCAGTATTTT. Encoded protein: CASSPGSSGRTDTQYF. The chain employs TRBV11-1 and TRBJ2-3; 7 bases map to TRBD2. Unmatched junction bases numbered 9, after V lost 5 bases and J lost 1 base. Germline CDR1 and CDR2: SGHAT and FQDESV (reference sequence). This CDR3 comprises 16 residues.

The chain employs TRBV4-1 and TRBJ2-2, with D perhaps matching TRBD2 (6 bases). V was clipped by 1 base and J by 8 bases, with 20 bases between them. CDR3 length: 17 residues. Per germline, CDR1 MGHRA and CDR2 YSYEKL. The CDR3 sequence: CASSQVWLSGAAGELFF. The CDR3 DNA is TGCGCCAGCAGCCAAGTGTGGCTTAGCGGTGCGGCAGGGGAGCTGTTTTTT.

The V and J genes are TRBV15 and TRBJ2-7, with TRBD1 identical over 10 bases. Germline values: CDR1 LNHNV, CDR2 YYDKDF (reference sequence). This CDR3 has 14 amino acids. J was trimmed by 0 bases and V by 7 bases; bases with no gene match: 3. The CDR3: CATKDRGNSYEQYF. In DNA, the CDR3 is TGTGCCACCAAGGACAGGGGGAACTCCTACGAGCAGTACTTC.

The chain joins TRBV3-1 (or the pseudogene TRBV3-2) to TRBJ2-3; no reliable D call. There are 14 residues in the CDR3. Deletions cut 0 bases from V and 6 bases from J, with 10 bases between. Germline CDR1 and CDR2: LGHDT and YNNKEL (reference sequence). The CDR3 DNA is TGTGCCAGCAGCCAAGATTTCGGTTCGGATACGCAGTATTTT. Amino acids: CASSQDFGSDTQYF.

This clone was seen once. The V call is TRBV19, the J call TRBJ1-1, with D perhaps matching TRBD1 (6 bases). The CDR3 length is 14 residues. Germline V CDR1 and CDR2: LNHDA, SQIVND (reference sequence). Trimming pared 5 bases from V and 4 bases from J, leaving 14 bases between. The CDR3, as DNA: TGTGCCAGTAGTGGTGGGGGGGCTGGCACTGAAGCTTTCTTT. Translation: CASSGGGAGTEAFF.

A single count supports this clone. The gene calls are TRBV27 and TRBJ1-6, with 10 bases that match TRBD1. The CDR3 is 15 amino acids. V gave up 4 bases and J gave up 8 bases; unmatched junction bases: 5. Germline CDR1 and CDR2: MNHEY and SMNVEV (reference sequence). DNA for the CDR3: TGTGCCAGCAGTTGGGACAGGGGATCGGATTCACCCCTCCACTTT. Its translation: CASSWDRGSDSPLHF.

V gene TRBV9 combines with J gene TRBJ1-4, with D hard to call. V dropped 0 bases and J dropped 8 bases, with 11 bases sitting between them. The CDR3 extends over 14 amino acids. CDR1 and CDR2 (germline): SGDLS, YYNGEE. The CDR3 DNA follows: TGTGCCAGCAGCGTAGTGCCGGGAGGAGAAAAACTGTTTTTT. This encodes CASSVVPGGEKLFF.

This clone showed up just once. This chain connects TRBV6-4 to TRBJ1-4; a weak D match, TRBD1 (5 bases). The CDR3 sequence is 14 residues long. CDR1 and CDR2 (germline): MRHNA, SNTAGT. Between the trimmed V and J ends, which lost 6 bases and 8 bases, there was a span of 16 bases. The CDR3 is CASRCNDRGEKLFF. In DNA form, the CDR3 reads TGTGCCAGCAGGTGTAATGACCGGGGGGAAAAACTGTTTTTT.